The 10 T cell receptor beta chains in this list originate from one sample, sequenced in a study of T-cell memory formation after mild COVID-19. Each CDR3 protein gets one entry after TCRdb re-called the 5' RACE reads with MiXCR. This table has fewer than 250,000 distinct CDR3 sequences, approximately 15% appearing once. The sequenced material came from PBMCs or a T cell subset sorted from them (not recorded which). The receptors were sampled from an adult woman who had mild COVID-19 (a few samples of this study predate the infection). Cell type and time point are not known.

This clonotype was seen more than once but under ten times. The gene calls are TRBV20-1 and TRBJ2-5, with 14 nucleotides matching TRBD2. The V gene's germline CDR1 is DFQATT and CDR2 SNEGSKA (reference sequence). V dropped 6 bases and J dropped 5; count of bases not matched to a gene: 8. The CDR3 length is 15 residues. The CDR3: CSAGTSGSLSETQYF. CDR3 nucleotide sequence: TGCAGTGCCGGGACTAGCGGGAGTTTGTCGGAGACCCAGTACTTC.

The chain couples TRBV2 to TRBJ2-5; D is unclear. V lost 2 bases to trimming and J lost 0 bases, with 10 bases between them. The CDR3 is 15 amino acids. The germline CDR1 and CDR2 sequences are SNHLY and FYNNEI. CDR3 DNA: TGTGCCAGCAGTGAAAGGCGGTTGTACCAAGAGACCCAGTACTTC. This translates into CASSERRLYQETQYF. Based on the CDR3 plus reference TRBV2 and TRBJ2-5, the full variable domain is EPEVTQTPSHQVTQMGQEVILRCVPISNHLYFYWYRQILGQKVEFLVSFYNNEISEKSEIFDDQFSVERPDGSNFTLKIRSTKLEDSAMYFCASSERRLYQETQYFGPGTRLLVL.

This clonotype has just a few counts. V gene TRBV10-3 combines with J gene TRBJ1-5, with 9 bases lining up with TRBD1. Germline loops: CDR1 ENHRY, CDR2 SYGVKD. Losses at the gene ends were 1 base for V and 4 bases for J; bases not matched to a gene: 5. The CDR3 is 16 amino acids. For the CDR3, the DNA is TGTGCCATCAGTGAGTTAGGGACAGGGCTGAATCAGCCCCAGCATTTT. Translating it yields CAISELGTGLNQPQHF.

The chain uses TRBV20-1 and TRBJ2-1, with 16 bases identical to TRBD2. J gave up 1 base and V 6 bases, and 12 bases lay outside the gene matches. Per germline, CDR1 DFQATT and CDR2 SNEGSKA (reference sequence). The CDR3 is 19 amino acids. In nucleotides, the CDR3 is TGCAGTGCCATAACCGGGACTAGCGGGGGGGTTAAATCCTACAATGAGCAGTTCTTC. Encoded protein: CSAITGTSGGVKSYNEQFF.

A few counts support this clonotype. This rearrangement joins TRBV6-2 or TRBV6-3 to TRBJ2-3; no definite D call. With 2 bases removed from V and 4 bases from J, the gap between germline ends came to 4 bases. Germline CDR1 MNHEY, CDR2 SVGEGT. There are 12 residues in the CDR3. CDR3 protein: CASSYMADTQYF. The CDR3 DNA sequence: TGTGCCAGCAGTTACATGGCAGATACGCAGTATTTT.

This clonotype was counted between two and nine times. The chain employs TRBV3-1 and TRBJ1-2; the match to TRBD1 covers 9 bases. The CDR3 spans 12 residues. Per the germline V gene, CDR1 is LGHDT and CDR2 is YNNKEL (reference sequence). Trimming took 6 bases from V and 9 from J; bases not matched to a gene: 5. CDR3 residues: CASSRGTGSYTF. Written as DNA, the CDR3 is TGTGCCAGCAGTCGGGGGACAGGGAGCTACACCTTC.

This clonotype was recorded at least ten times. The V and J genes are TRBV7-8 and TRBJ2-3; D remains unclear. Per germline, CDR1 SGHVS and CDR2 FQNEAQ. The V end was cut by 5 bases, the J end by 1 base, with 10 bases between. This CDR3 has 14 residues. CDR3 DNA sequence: TGTGCCAGCAGCCCCACCCGGGGCACAGATACGCAGTATTTT. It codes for CASSPTRGTDTQYF.

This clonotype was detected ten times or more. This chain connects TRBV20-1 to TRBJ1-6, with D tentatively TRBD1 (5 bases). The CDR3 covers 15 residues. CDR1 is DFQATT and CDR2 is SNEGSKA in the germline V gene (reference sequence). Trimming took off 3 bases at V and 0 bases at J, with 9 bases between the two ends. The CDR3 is CSARGGSSYNSPLHF. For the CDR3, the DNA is TGCAGTGCTAGGGGGGGAAGCTCCTATAATTCACCCCTCCACTTT.

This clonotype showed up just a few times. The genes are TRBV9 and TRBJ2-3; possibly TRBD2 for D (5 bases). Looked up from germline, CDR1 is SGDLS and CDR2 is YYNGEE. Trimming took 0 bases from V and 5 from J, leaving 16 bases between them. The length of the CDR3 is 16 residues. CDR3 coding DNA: TGTGCCAGCAGCGTAGGGTCAGGACCGGCGGGAGATACGCAGTATTTT. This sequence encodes CASSVGSGPAGDTQYF.

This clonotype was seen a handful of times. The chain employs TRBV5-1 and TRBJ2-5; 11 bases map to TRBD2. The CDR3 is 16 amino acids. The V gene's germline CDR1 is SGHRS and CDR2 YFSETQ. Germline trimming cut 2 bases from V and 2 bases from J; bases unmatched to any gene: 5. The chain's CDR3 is CASSLLAGATQETQYF. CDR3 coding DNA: TGCGCCAGCAGCTTACTAGCGGGGGCCACGCAAGAGACCCAGTACTTC.